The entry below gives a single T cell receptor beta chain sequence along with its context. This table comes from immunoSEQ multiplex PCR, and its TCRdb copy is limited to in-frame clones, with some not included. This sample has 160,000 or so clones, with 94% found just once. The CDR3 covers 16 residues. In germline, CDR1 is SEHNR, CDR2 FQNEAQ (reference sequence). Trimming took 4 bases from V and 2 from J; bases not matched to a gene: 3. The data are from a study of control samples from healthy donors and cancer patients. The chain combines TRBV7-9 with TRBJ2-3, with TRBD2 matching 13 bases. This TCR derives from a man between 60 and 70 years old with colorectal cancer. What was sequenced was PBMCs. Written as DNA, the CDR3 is TGTGCCAGCAGCTCGACTAGCGGGGGGACCACAGATACGCAGTATTTT. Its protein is CASSSTSGGTTDTQYF.